This T cell receptor (beta chain) was captured in a study of shared clonotypes between healthy human individuals. Whole-study results and caveats: Sequencing depth was expected to influence donor clonotype sharing.

Profiling relied on immunoSEQ multiplex PCR, and the TCRdb table lists in-frame clones only, not all of them. The sample lists about 2.3 million clones, 90% to 95% occurring once. V was clipped by 6 bases and J by 8 bases; unmatched bases: 9. This CDR3 contains 13 residues. Germline lookup yields CDR1 LNHDA and CDR2 SQIVND (reference sequence). Regarding this clone: Its specificity is not known.

The sample was naive CD4+ T cells from PBMCs. Subset described: CD45RA+ positively selected. The receptor was derived from a man between 18 and 29 years old in good health. Some clones in this sample may be carry-over from other donors' samples. The chain has TRBV19 and TRBJ2-5, with TRBD1 matching over 7 bases. The CDR3 nucleotides are TGTGCCAGTAGAGGGACAGACCTTAATACCCAGTACTTC. It codes for CASRGTDLNTQYF.